This T cell receptor (beta chain) was sequenced in a study of spatial heterogeneity in lung cancer. The sample's time point: blood at routine non-recurrence follow-up after resection. TCRdb independently ran MiXCR on the 5' RACE reads; one entry per CDR3 protein. Of under 150,000 distinct CDR3 sequences listed, 10% to 12% were seen once; the top ten hold 20% to 25%. Germline V gene sequence: CDR1 MNHEY, CDR2 SVGAGI. The CDR3 consists of 12 residues. The V gene lost 6 bases and the J gene lost 5 bases, with 10 bases spanning the gap. Source: PBMCs, taken at follow-up. This chain links TRBV6-5 with TRBJ1-1; possible D gene TRBD1, 5 bases. The receptor was derived from a female donor with early-stage non-small cell lung cancer. CDR3 protein: CASRKGYTEAFF. The CDR3 nucleotides are TGTGCCAGCAGAAAGGGGTATACTGAAGCTTTCTTT.